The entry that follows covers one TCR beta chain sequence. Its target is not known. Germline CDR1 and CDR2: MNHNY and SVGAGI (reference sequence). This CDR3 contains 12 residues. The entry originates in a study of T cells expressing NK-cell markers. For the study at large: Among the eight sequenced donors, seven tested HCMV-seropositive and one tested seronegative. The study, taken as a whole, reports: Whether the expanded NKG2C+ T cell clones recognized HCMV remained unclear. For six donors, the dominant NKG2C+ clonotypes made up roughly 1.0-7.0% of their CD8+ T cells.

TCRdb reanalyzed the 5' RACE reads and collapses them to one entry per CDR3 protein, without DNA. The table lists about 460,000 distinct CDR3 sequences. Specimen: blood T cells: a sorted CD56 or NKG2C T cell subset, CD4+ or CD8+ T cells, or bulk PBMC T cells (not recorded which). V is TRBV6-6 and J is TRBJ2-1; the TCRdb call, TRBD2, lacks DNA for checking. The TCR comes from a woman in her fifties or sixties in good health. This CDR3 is CASSATSPEQFF.